The rows below give T cell receptor beta chains drawn from one sample of a study of T-cell reconstitution after alpha-beta-depleted transplantation in children. TCRdb ran MiXCR on the PCR reads and lists one entry per CDR3 protein. The sample has 610,000 or so distinct CDR3 sequences, about a quarter seen once; the top ten hold less than 40%. The sample consisted of PBMCs, taken before TCRalphabeta/CD19-depleted stem cell transplant. The receptors stem from a boy under two years old with Wiskott-Aldrich syndrome, due to receive a stem cell transplant. CDR3s include the opening cysteine and the closing phenylalanine or tryptophan. D genes are given only for firm matches. Clone sizes are given selectively: once, few, many, or a class where the clone is expanded.

V: TRBV19; D: -; size: -; J: TRBJ2-2; DNA: TGTGCCAGTAGTTCCCCGTGGGAGAGGACCGGGGAGCTGTTTTTT; CDR3: CASSSPWERTGELFF
V: TRBV20-1; D: TRBD2; size: -; J: TRBJ2-7; DNA: TGCAGCGCCCTAGCGGGATTCTCCTACGAGCAGTACTTC; CDR3: CSALAGFSYEQYF
V: TRBV7-9; D: -; size: few; J: TRBJ1-6; DNA: TGTGCCAGCAGCTCCGGGTCCACCTCCTATAATTCACCCCTCCACTTT; CDR3: CASSSGSTSYNSPLHF
V: TRBV9; D: -; size: few; J: TRBJ2-7; DNA: -; CDR3: CASSVGVGNLFF
V: TRBV5-1; D: TRBD2; size: -; J: TRBJ2-2; DNA: TGCGCCAGCAGCCAGGGACTAGCGGGAGTATCTGGGGAGCTGTTTTTT; CDR3: CASSQGLAGVSGELFF
V: TRBV5-1; D: -; size: -; J: TRBJ1-2; DNA: TGCGCCAGCAGCTTGGGGTCTCGGAATGGCTACACCTTC; CDR3: CASSLGSRNGYTF
V: TRBV27; D: TRBD2; size: once; J: TRBJ2-1; DNA: TGTGCCAGCAGTTTATTTTTCGGGACTAGCGGGAGAGGGTATGAGCAGTTCTTC; CDR3: CASSLFFGTSGRGYEQFF
V: TRBV24-1; D: TRBD2; size: -; J: TRBJ2-1; DNA: TGTGCCACCAGTGGGGTGACTAGCGGGAGAAACAATGAGCAGTTCTTC; CDR3: CATSGVTSGRNNEQFF
V: TRBV6-5; D: -; size: few; J: TRBJ2-5; DNA: TGTGCCAGCATTTCGTCCGCTCAGGGGGGGCAAGAGACCCAGTACTTC; CDR3: CASISSAQGGQETQYF
V: TRBV10-1; D: -; size: -; J: TRBJ2-7; DNA: TGCGCCAGCAGTGAGTCTTCTAGACAGGATTCCGAGCAGTACTTC; CDR3: CASSESSRQDSEQYF
V: TRBV3-1; D: -; size: -; J: TRBJ1-2; DNA: TGTGCCAGCAGCCAAGAACGGAACTATGGCTACACCTTC; CDR3: CASSQERNYGYTF
V: TRBV3-1; D: -; size: few; J: TRBJ2-1; DNA: TGTGCCAGCAGCCAAGGAACGGGAATGGGTATGAATGAGCAGTTCTTC; CDR3: CASSQGTGMGMNEQFF
V: TRBV11-2; D: -; size: -; J: TRBJ1-1; DNA: TGTGCCAGCAGCTTAGAGGTCCGGTCAGTAAACACTGAAGCTTTCTTT; CDR3: CASSLEVRSVNTEAFF
V: TRBV29-1; D: -; size: -; J: TRBJ2-1; DNA: TGCAGCGTTGTGGGACACCCGGATGAGCAGTTCTTC; CDR3: CSVVGHPDEQFF
V: TRBV5-1; D: TRBD2; size: -; J: TRBJ2-1; DNA: TGCGCCAGCAGCTTGGGACTTCTAGCGGGAGGCCTCCAGGGGAATGAGCAGTTCTTC; CDR3: CASSLGLLAGGLQGNEQFF
V: TRBV6-5; D: -; size: -; J: TRBJ2-5; DNA: TGTGCCAGCAGTTACCAGGGAAACCAAGAGACCCAGTACTTC; CDR3: CASSYQGNQETQYF
V: TRBV7-2; D: -; size: few; J: TRBJ1-4; DNA: TGTGCCAGCAGCTTAGCGCTAACTGAAAAACTGTTTTTT; CDR3: CASSLALTEKLFF